Each of the 29 T cell receptor beta chains below was sequenced from the same sample in a study of blood T cells in healthy people across ages. Through a sample-barcoded 5' primer and a J-beta primer mix, a second PCR was run for roughly 6 to 11 cycles. One entry per CDR3 protein results from TCRdb running MiXCR on the 5' RACE reads. Seen here are just under 900,000 distinct CDR3 sequences, around 28% observed once, and the top ten hold around a sixth. Sequenced material: blood. Receptor source: a woman aged 80 or over in good health.

This clonotype has a count of ten or more. The V gene is TRBV12-3 or TRBV12-4, the J gene TRBJ1-1; D is uncertain. The V gene lost 2 bases and the J gene lost 0 bases, with 7 bases spanning the gap. The CDR3 runs to 14 residues. CDR3 sequence: CASSLYPMNTEAFF. CDR3 nucleotides: TGTGCCAGCAGTTTATATCCGATGAACACTGAAGCTTTCTTT.

This clonotype was seen only once. Being one base from a much bigger clone, this may be a read error. The CDR3 DNA is TGCGCCAGCAGCTTGGCTAGTCAGGGATCGTATGGCTACACCTTC. It encodes CASSLASQGSYGYTF. The chain joins TRBV5-1 to TRBJ1-2, with D perhaps TRBD1 (5 bases). The V gene's germline CDR1 is SGHRS and CDR2 YFSETQ. The CDR3 spans 15 residues. V lost 0 bases and J lost 5, with 14 bases in between.

This chain connects TRBV30 to TRBJ2-2; D is unclear. The CDR3 is made up of 14 amino acids. Germline values: CDR1 GTSNPN, CDR2 SVGIG (reference sequence). Trimming left V 0 bases short and J 4 bases short, with 9 bases between. The CDR3 bases are TGTGCCTGGAGTGTATATGCTCCCACCGGGGAGCTGTTTTTT. Encoded protein: CAWSVYAPTGELFF.

The chain couples TRBV7-2 to TRBJ2-1, with 7 bases fitting TRBD2. The junction had 7 bases not matched to a gene; V was cut back by 5 bases and J by 3 bases. This CDR3 comprises 15 residues. Germline V lookup: CDR1 SGHTA, CDR2 FQGNSA. CDR3 amino acids: CASSMYGEGYNEQFF. In DNA form, the CDR3 reads TGTGCCAGCAGCATGTATGGGGAGGGCTACAATGAGCAGTTCTTC.

This sequence joins TRBV29-1 and TRBJ1-2; the D gene is possibly TRBD1 (6 bases). Germline assignment: CDR1 SQVTM and CDR2 ANQGSEA. The CDR3 spans 15 residues. Trimming pared 3 bases from V and 4 bases from J, leaving 18 bases between. The CDR3 here is CSVDGWGHVSYGYTF. The CDR3 DNA reads as TGCAGCGTTGATGGGTGGGGGCACGTATCCTATGGCTACACCTTC. The entire variable domain, with the rest obtained from reference TRBV29-1 and TRBJ1-2, is as follows: SAVISQKPSRDICQRGTSLTIQCQVDSQVTMMFWYRQQPGQSLTLIATANQGSEATYESGFVIDKFPISRPNLTFSTLTVSNMSPEDSSIYLCSVDGWGHVSYGYTFGSGTRLTVV.

The chain couples TRBV19 to TRBJ1-1; 7 bases line up with TRBD1. The germline V gene encodes CDR1 LNHDA and CDR2 SQIVND (reference sequence). There are 15 residues in the CDR3. The V segment lost 8 bases and the J segment 4 bases; nucleotides outside the gene matches: 13. The CDR3 loop reads CASYNLQGQRTEAFF. The DNA for the CDR3 is TGTGCCAGTTACAACTTACAGGGGCAGCGCACTGAAGCTTTCTTT.

This clonotype came up many times. V and J are TRBV6-6 and TRBJ1-5, with a weak D call TRBD1 (5 bases). V was trimmed by 6 bases and J by 3 bases, leaving 12 bases between them. Germline loops: CDR1 MNHNY, CDR2 SVGAGI (reference sequence). This CDR3 has 14 residues. CDR3 amino acids: CASRTDTFNQPQHF. In DNA form, the CDR3 reads TGTGCCAGCAGAACGGACACATTCAATCAGCCCCAGCATTTT.

The V gene is TRBV18, the J gene TRBJ2-1; TRBD1 matches 7 bases. Germline-derived CDR1 and CDR2 are KGHSH and LQKENI. Trimming took 3 bases from V and 7 from J; bases not matched to a gene: 12. This CDR3 contains 16 residues. The CDR3 DNA follows: TGTGCCAGCTCACCCAATTGGGGACAGAGATCAAATGAGCAGTTCTTC. This codes for CASSPNWGQRSNEQFF.

This clonotype has just a few counts. The chain is built from TRBV5-6 and TRBJ1-6, with D perhaps TRBD1 (5 bases). Germline V gene lookup returns CDR1 SGHDT and CDR2 YYEEEE. V lost 5 bases, J lost 7 bases, and 13 bases lay in between. The length of the CDR3 is 14 residues. CDR3 nucleotides: TGTGCCAGCAGTAAGGACGGACACAATTCACCCCTCCACTTT. This translates into CASSKDGHNSPLHF.

This clonotype has at least ten counts. V gene TRBV6-2 or TRBV6-3 combines with J gene TRBJ2-1; possibly TRBD2 for D (6 bases). Germline assignment: CDR1 MNHEY and CDR2 SVGEGT. CDR3 length: 15 amino acids. Trimming shortened V by 8 bases and J by 4 bases, and 18 bases separated the two germline ends. In DNA, the CDR3 is TGTGCCAGCCGAATAGGAGGGGCCCAATACAATGAGCAGTTCTTC. This gives the protein CASRIGGAQYNEQFF.

There are a few counts of this clonotype. V gene TRBV28 combines with J gene TRBJ2-4; 11 bases agree with TRBD2. Germline V CDR1 and CDR2: MDHEN, SYDVKM. V trimming: 4 bases; J trimming: 0 bases; junction bases outside the gene matches: 5. The CDR3 length is 17 residues. The chain's CDR3 is CASSSSGLAGAKNIQYF. Written as DNA, the CDR3 is TGTGCCAGCAGTTCCAGCGGACTAGCGGGAGCCAAAAACATTCAGTACTTC.

Many counts were recorded for this clonotype. The chain couples TRBV6-2 or TRBV6-3 to TRBJ2-6; 8 nucleotides match TRBD1. With V trimmed by 5 bases and J by 2 bases, 5 bases remained unmatched. The V gene's germline CDR1 is MNHEY and CDR2 SVGEGT. This CDR3 is built from 16 residues. The CDR3 nucleotides read TGTGCCAGCAGTAAACCGGACAGGGCTGGGGCCAACGTCCTGACTTTC. Translating it yields CASSKPDRAGANVLTF.

There are many counts of this clonotype. The chain has TRBV4-2 and TRBJ2-6, with 7 bases matching TRBD2. V gave up 1 base and J gave up 4 bases; unmatched junction bases: 10. The CDR3 has 18 amino acids. Germline assignment: CDR1 LGHNA and CDR2 YNFKEQ. This CDR3 is CASSQVGTKSLGANVLTF. The CDR3 region has the DNA TGTGCCAGCAGCCAAGTCGGGACTAAGTCTCTGGGGGCCAACGTCCTGACTTTC.

This clonotype was found many times. The chain joins TRBV5-5 to TRBJ2-1, with D tentatively TRBD2 (7 bases). This CDR3 has 15 residues. The V and J ends lost 6 bases and 0 bases respectively, with 13 bases between them. CDR1 and CDR2 from the germline V gene are SGHKS and YYEKEE (reference sequence). This CDR3 reads CASKGGISSYNEQFF. The DNA for the CDR3 is TGTGCCAGCAAGGGGGGGATTAGCTCCTACAATGAGCAGTTCTTC.

The gene calls are TRBV12-3 or TRBV12-4 and TRBJ2-1, with 7 positions matching TRBD1. The CDR3 has 14 amino acids. V lost 6 bases and J lost 6; bases outside the gene matches: 8. The CDR3 DNA sequence: TGTGCCAGCAGCCTTAGGGGGCCCTCCAATGAGCAGTTCTTC. Translated: CASSLRGPSNEQFF.

As regards this clonotype: A read error may account for a junction end that differs from germline. The CDR3 DNA reads as TGTGCCACCAGTTACTCGATGGGCAGGCTGAACACTGAAGCTTTCTTT. This sequence encodes CATSYSMGRLNTEAFF. The chain uses TRBV6-5 and TRBJ1-1; unclear D gene. Germline assignment: CDR1 MNHEY and CDR2 SVGAGI. The CDR3 is made up of 16 amino acids.

Ten or more counts support this clonotype. V and J are TRBV5-1 and TRBJ1-1, with TRBD1 matching over 8 bases. Germline V gives CDR1 SGHRS, CDR2 YFSETQ. The CDR3 is made up of 16 amino acids. V was clipped by 2 bases and J by 5 bases; unmatched bases: 11. Here the CDR3 DNA reads TGCGCCAGCAGCTTTGGACCTCGGACAGGGAGGACTGAAGCTTTCTTT. Translating gives CASSFGPRTGRTEAFF.

This clonotype was seen a handful of times. Written as DNA, the CDR3 is TGCGCCAGCAGCCCCGGGACAGGAAGGGGAAATCAGCCCCAGCATTTT. The encoded protein is CASSPGTGRGNQPQHF. This chain connects TRBV5-1 to TRBJ1-5; 8 nucleotides line up with TRBD1. This CDR3 region has 16 residues. Trimming at V came to 4 bases and at J to 4 bases, leaving 10 bases not matched to a gene. The germline V gene encodes CDR1 SGHRS and CDR2 YFSETQ.

As concerns this clonotype: A much larger clonotype is one base distant, so this may be a read error. The gene calls are TRBV20-1 and TRBJ1-2; D is uncertain. Germline V gene sequence: CDR1 DFQATT, CDR2 SNEGSKA (reference sequence). The CDR3 covers 12 residues. The CDR3: CRARPVNYGYTF. The CDR3 nucleotides are TGCAGGGCTAGGCCGGTTAACTATGGCTACACCTTC.

This clonotype was recorded at least ten times. This chain joins TRBV7-2 and TRBJ2-3, with 10 bases fitting TRBD2. Trimming removed 2 bases from V and 11 bases from J; junction bases left unmatched: 10. CDR3 length equals 15 residues. Germline V gene data show CDR1 as SGHTA and CDR2 as FQGNSA. In DNA, the CDR3 is TGTGCCAGCAGCTTATTCGAACTAGCGGGGACGGGGCAGTATTTT. Translation: CASSLFELAGTGQYF.

In its sample, this clonotype was seen a few times. The rearrangement uses TRBV4-1 and TRBJ1-6; 8 positions agree with TRBD1. Germline V gene sequence: CDR1 MGHRA, CDR2 YSYEKL. The V and J ends lost 0 bases and 9 bases, in that order; junction bases with no gene match: 7. The length of the CDR3 is 16 residues. The CDR3 coding sequence is TGCGCCAGCAGCCAAGAACTACAGGGGGTGGGTTCACCCCTCCACTTT. It is translated as CASSQELQGVGSPLHF.

The chain links TRBV2 to TRBJ2-7; tentative D call: TRBD1 (5 bases). This CDR3 contains 14 residues. V was trimmed by 3 bases and J by 2 bases, leaving 11 bases between them. Germline lookup yields CDR1 SNHLY and CDR2 FYNNEI. CDR3 nucleotides: TGTGCCAGCAGTGATTCTGCAGGGACCTACGAGCAGTACTTC. It specifies CASSDSAGTYEQYF.

This clonotype was seen ten or more times. The chain recombines TRBV4-3 with TRBJ1-4; D remains ambiguous. The germline V gene encodes CDR1 LGHNA and CDR2 YSLEER. V was shortened by 1 base and J by 3 bases, with 15 bases between the two germline ends. The CDR3 sequence is 17 residues long. CDR3 in amino acids: CASSQVLYGSPNEKLFF. The CDR3 DNA reads TGCGCCAGCAGCCAAGTACTTTACGGGTCACCTAATGAAAAACTGTTTTTT.

The chain carries TRBV6-5 and TRBJ1-1; 9 positions agree with TRBD1. This CDR3 contains 16 residues. Germline V gene data show CDR1 as MNHEY and CDR2 as SVGAGI. V lost 6 bases and J lost 6; bases outside the gene matches: 14. The CDR3 reads CASRPGTGNGMPEAFF. The CDR3 region has the DNA TGTGCCAGCAGACCCGGGACAGGGAACGGGATGCCTGAAGCTTTCTTT.

The gene calls are TRBV10-3 and TRBJ1-1; possibly TRBD1 for D (6 bases). The CDR3 is 15 residues long. From germline, CDR1 is ENHRY and CDR2 SYGVKD. With 0 bases removed from V and 1 base from J, the gap between germline ends came to 9 bases. The chain's CDR3 is CAISESGGPNTEAFF. The CDR3 nucleotides read TGTGCCATCAGTGAGTCTGGGGGGCCGAACACTGAAGCTTTCTTT.

This clonotype was seen a few times. This may arise from a read error, as a much more abundant clone is one base away. The chain recombines TRBV20-1 with TRBJ2-5; D is perhaps TRBD1 (6 bases). This CDR3 is built from 15 residues. Trimming pared 0 bases from V and 5 bases from J, leaving 16 bases between. Germline-derived CDR1 and CDR2 are DFQATT and SNEGSKA (reference sequence). The CDR3 spells CSARDPGYQGETQYF. The CDR3 nucleotides read TGCAGTGCTAGAGATCCGGGATATCAGGGGGAGACCCAGTACTTC.

This rearrangement joins TRBV28 to TRBJ2-1, with 12 positions matching TRBD2. V lost 6 bases to trimming and J lost 5 bases; unmatched junction nucleotides: 8. Germline lookup yields CDR1 MDHEN and CDR2 SYDVKM. CDR3 size: 16 residues. The CDR3 region is CASSRGGLAGHNEQFF. CDR3 coding DNA: TGTGCCAGCAGCCGTGGCGGACTAGCGGGACACAATGAGCAGTTCTTC. Looking up the rest from reference TRBV28 and TRBJ2-1 gives the full variable domain: DVKVTQSSRYLVKRTGEKVFLECVQDMDHENMFWYRQDPGLGLRLIYFSYDVKMKEKGDIPEGYSVSREKKERFSLILESASTNQTSMYLCASSRGGLAGHNEQFFGPGTRLTVL.

This clonotype was found many times. The gene calls are TRBV12-3 or TRBV12-4 and TRBJ1-2, with 9 bases lining up with TRBD1. The CDR3 extends over 14 amino acids. V shed 5 bases, J shed 4 bases, and the junction held 5 bases outside the gene matches. CDR3 protein: CASSRPDRGYGYTF. The CDR3 DNA reads as TGTGCCAGCAGTCGACCGGACAGGGGCTATGGCTACACCTTC.

This clonotype was found many times. The V and J genes are TRBV6-5 and TRBJ2-1, with TRBD1 identical over 8 bases. The CDR3 is 14 residues long. Germline V gene data show CDR1 as MNHEY and CDR2 as SVGAGI. The ends lost 10 bases at V and 8 bases at J; junction bases unmatched: 13. In DNA form, the CDR3 reads TGTGCCACCCGCTTACGGACAGGGATCTATGAGCAGTTCTTC. This translates into CATRLRTGIYEQFF.